What follows are 14 T cell receptor beta chains derived from one specimen sequenced in a study of cytomegalovirus exposure and HLA in healthy donors. The PCR ran on 60 Vbeta and 13 Jbeta primers. Generated by immunoSEQ multiplex PCR, the TCRdb table keeps only in-frame clones and is missing some. This sample yields roughly 220,000 clones, of which roughly four fifths are seen a single time; around 3% belongs to the top ten. The source material was PBMCs. These receptors all stem from a woman in her forties in good health and CMV-seronegative.

The chain recombines TRBV27 with TRBJ2-7; TRBD1 matches at 10 bases. The CDR3 has 16 residues. Per germline, CDR1 MNHEY and CDR2 SMNVEV (reference sequence). V lost 6 bases to trimming and J lost 3 bases; unmatched junction nucleotides: 11. The CDR3 sequence is CASSPPPGQGVYEQYF. DNA of the CDR3: TGTGCCAGCAGCCCCCCTCCTGGACAGGGGGTCTACGAGCAGTACTTC.

This chain joins TRBV14 and TRBJ2-1, with 7 bases aligning to TRBD2. V lost 4 bases to trimming and J lost 2 bases; unmatched junction nucleotides: 8. The CDR3 covers 16 residues. CDR1 is SGHDN and CDR2 is FVKESK in the germline V gene. The DNA for the CDR3 is TGTGCCAGCAGCCGGGTTAGCGGGTTTACCTACAATGAGCAGTTCTTC. This gives the protein CASSRVSGFTYNEQFF. The entire variable domain, with the rest obtained from reference TRBV14 and TRBJ2-1, is as follows: EAGVTQFPSHSVIEKGQTVTLRCDPISGHDNLYWYRRVMGKEIKFLLHFVKESKQDESGMPNNRFLAERTGGTYSTLKVQPAELEDSGVYFCASSRVSGFTYNEQFFGPGTRLTVL.

J is TRBJ1-5 and V is TRBV28, with TRBD1 as a possible D gene (5 bases). Trimming left V 3 bases short and J 1 base short, with 10 bases between. Germline loops: CDR1 MDHEN, CDR2 SYDVKM. This CDR3 is built from 15 residues. The chain's CDR3 is CASSFGGMSNQPQHF. CDR3 nucleotide sequence: TGTGCCAGCAGTTTCGGGGGGATGAGCAATCAGCCCCAGCATTTT.

The count of this clone is one. The rearrangement links TRBV10-2 to TRBJ1-1; a weak D match, TRBD1 (5 bases). Germline V gene data show CDR1 as WSHSY and CDR2 as SAAADI. Trimming took 2 bases from V and 7 from J, leaving 5 bases between them. CDR3 length: 11 amino acids. CDR3: CASSETGEAFF. The CDR3 DNA sequence: TGCGCCAGCAGTGAGACAGGTGAAGCTTTCTTT.

The genes are TRBV6-1 and TRBJ2-3; a weak D match, TRBD1 (6 bases). Deletions cut 4 bases from V and 1 base from J, with 18 bases between. This CDR3 region has 17 residues. Germline V gene sequence: CDR1 MNHNS, CDR2 SASEGT. The CDR3 loop is CASSASNRALRTDTQYF. Written as DNA, the CDR3 is TGTGCCAGCAGTGCCTCCAACAGGGCACTGCGCACAGATACGCAGTATTTT.

The chain uses TRBV4-1 and TRBJ2-7; 7 positions agree with TRBD1. The CDR3 covers 14 residues. Unmatched junction bases numbered 8, after V lost 4 bases and J lost 5 bases. Germline V CDR1 and CDR2: MGHRA, YSYEKL. CDR3 in DNA: TGCGCCAGCAGCCTGGACAGGTTATCCCACGAGCAGTACTTC. It translates to CASSLDRLSHEQYF.

This clone was found a few times. The rearrangement uses TRBV7-9 and TRBJ2-7; 10 nucleotides agree with TRBD1. The CDR3 contains 15 residues. J was trimmed by 6 bases and V by 4 bases; bases with no gene match: 9. Germline lookup yields CDR1 SEHNR and CDR2 FQNEAQ (reference sequence). CDR3 bases: TGTGCCAGCAGCTCGTACCGGGACAGGGGACGCGAGCAGTACTTC. Translated, it gives CASSSYRDRGREQYF.

The V gene is TRBV28, the J gene TRBJ1-1; 11 bases map to TRBD1. The CDR3 has 13 residues. V dropped 5 bases and J dropped 8; count of bases not matched to a gene: 4. The V gene's germline CDR1 is MDHEN and CDR2 SYDVKM. CDR3 amino acids: CASSTWTGGEAFF. Written as DNA, the CDR3 is TGTGCCAGCAGTACTTGGACAGGGGGCGAAGCTTTCTTT.

The chain combines TRBV5-1 with TRBJ2-5, with 10 bases identical to TRBD2. With 0 bases clipped from V and 5 bases from J, the junction kept 10 bases outside the gene matches. The germline V gene encodes CDR1 SGHRS and CDR2 YFSETQ. The CDR3 is 17 amino acids. CDR3: CASSLAVASGSMETQYF. CDR3 nucleotides: TGCGCCAGCAGCTTGGCCGTCGCTAGCGGGAGTATGGAGACCCAGTACTTC.

The V gene is TRBV30, the J gene TRBJ1-1; D is ambiguous. Germline-derived CDR1 and CDR2 are GTSNPN and SVGIG (reference sequence). There are 13 residues in the CDR3. V lost 4 bases and J lost 6, with 15 bases in between. The DNA of the CDR3 is TGTGCCTGGACTCTTAGCACCGGAGCTGAAGCTTTCTTT. It codes for CAWTLSTGAEAFF.

The chain joins TRBV6-5 to TRBJ1-1; D is ambiguous. The germline V gene has CDR1 MNHEY and CDR2 SVGAGI. The CDR3 runs to 16 residues. Trimming cost V 2 bases and J 5 bases, with 18 bases left between them. CDR3 nucleotides: TGTGCCAGCAGTTACCTATTTTCGGGTCGGTATACTGAAGCTTTCTTT. It specifies CASSYLFSGRYTEAFF.

J is TRBJ2-3 and V is TRBV7-2; no definite D call. The CDR3 spans 15 residues. Germline values: CDR1 SGHTA, CDR2 FQGNSA. V was shortened by 2 bases and J by 4 bases, with 13 bases between the two germline ends. CDR3 bases: TGTGCCAGCAGCTTAATAGTCCTTCTGGCAGATACGCAGTATTTT. Translating gives CASSLIVLLADTQYF.

The chain has TRBV27 and TRBJ2-7; weak D call: TRBD2 (5 bases). This CDR3 region has 12 residues. The germline CDR1 and CDR2 sequences are MNHEY and SMNVEV (reference sequence). The germline V and J ends were trimmed by 6 bases and 3 bases, with 9 bases remaining between them. The CDR3 sequence is CASSGMGYEQYF. The CDR3, as DNA: TGTGCCAGCAGCGGGATGGGCTACGAGCAGTACTTC.

This clone was seen a few times. This rearrangement joins TRBV28 to TRBJ2-2; possibly TRBD1 for D (6 bases). The CDR3 spans 16 residues. V lost 5 bases and J 1 base, leaving 14 bases between the germline ends. Germline lookup yields CDR1 MDHEN and CDR2 SYDVKM. The CDR3 loop is CASSRDRDKNTGELFF. As DNA, the CDR3 is TGTGCCAGCAGTCGCGATAGGGACAAGAACACCGGGGAGCTGTTTTTT.